This T cell receptor (beta chain) stems from a study of cytomegalovirus exposure and HLA in healthy donors. Study summary: Previous work identified 100 million or so unique TCR beta sequences from roughly 170 million T cells. Study-level findings and limits: Judged likely to be a sequencing artifact was a cluster of highly shared sequence variants. At a 0.05 false discovery rate, a later analysis found around 17,000 TCR beta sequences to be associated with HLA alleles.

The PCR was carried out with 60 Vbeta primers and 13 Jbeta primers. Per the authors' pipeline: Roughly 10 million shared chains were among about 80 million unique TCR beta chains counted in a later analysis. Sequencing was performed with immunoSEQ multiplex PCR; in TCRdb, only in-frame clones are kept and a portion is missing. V and J calls and clone size come straight from that table; D and trimming were deduced from the DNA. Of 100,000 to 150,000 clones listed, about 80% were seen once; the top ten hold approximately 3%. This CDR3 spans 15 amino acids. CDR1 is LGHNA and CDR2 is YSLEER in the germline V gene. V was pared by 2 bases and J by 1 base, with 9 bases between. Comment on this clone: Its antigen remains unknown.

The chain carries TRBV4-3 and TRBJ2-4; D is uncertain. This receptor was identified in a boy aged 2 to 10 in good health and CMV-seronegative. Sequencing input: PBMCs. The CDR3 DNA reads as TGCGCCAGCAGCCAAACTTGGGCCGCCAAAAACATTCAGTACTTC. This translates into CASSQTWAAKNIQYF.